This TCR beta chain was found in a study of early T cells in non-severe SARS-CoV-2 infection. The germline V gene encodes CDR1 MNHGY and CDR2 SVAAGI. The ends lost 6 bases at V and 1 base at J; junction bases unmatched: 14. This CDR3 region has 19 residues. This clonotype was counted a few times. Each CDR3 protein is one row after TCRdb ran MiXCR on the 5' RACE reads. The table includes 35,000 to 55,000 distinct CDR3 sequences, approximately 6.5% detected once. The rearrangement uses TRBV6-9 and TRBJ2-3; 12 positions agree with TRBD2. The source is an adult who was a healthcare worker with PCR-confirmed SARS-CoV-2 infection or an uninfected control (not recorded which). Source: whole blood, taken at baseline. CDR3 DNA: TGTGCCAGCAGACCCCCGGGACTAGCGGGTCCTCCCGGCACAGATACGCAGTATTTT. Translating gives CASRPPGLAGPPGTDTQYF.